This TCR beta chain appears in the sequencing data of a study of OX40 agonist ivuxolimab in advanced cancers. Whole-study context: With ivuxolimab, an agonistic anti-OX40 (CD134) antibody, patients were treated. Partial responses were recorded for three patients, including one with hepatocellular carcinoma and two with cutaneous melanoma.

Sequenced by immunoSEQ multiplex PCR; TCRdb stores in-frame clones only, minus some. The table has 25,000 to 30,000 clones, around 84% seen once. The germline V gene has CDR1 MNHNS and CDR2 SASEGT. V gave up 6 bases and J gave up 7 bases, with 6 bases separating them. The CDR3 runs 10 residues. A remark on this clone: What it recognizes is unknown.

General study findings and limits: Determination of antigen specificity was not performed for the expanded peripheral T cells.

The investigators sampled blood at baseline, at cycle 4 day 1, and at cycle 7 day 1. This receptor was identified in an adult with an advanced solid tumor such as melanoma, head and neck, liver or kidney cancer. The sequenced sample was CD4+ or CD8+ T cells sorted from blood, obtained in a trial of the OX40 agonist ivuxolimab. This chain connects TRBV6-1 to TRBJ1-1; the D gene is possibly TRBD1 (5 bases). The CDR3 DNA is TGTGCCAGCAGAGACAGTGAAGCTTTCTTT. Its protein is CASRDSEAFF.